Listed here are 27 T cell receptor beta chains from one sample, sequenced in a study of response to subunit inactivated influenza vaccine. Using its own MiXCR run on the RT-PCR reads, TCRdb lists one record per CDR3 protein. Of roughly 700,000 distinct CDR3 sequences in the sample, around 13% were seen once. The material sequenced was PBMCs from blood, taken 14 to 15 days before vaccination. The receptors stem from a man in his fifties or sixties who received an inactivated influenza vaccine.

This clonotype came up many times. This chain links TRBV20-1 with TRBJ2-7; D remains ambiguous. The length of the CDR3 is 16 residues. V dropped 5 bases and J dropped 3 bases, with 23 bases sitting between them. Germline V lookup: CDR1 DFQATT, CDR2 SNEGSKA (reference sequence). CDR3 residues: CSAAMGFRGGSYEQYF. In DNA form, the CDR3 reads TGCAGTGCTGCGATGGGGTTTCGAGGCGGTAGCTACGAGCAGTACTTC.

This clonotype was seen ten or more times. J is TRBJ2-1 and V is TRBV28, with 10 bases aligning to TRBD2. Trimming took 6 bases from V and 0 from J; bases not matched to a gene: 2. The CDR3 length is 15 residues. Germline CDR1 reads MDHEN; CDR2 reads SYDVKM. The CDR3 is CASSSSGSSYNEQFF. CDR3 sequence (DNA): TGTGCCAGCAGCTCTAGCGGGAGCTCCTACAATGAGCAGTTCTTC.

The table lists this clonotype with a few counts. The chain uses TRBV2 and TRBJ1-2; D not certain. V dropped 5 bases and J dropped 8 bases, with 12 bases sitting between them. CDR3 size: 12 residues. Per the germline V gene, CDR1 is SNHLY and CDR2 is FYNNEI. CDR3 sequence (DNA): TGTGCCAGCAGTCTCGGACCCGGCGGCTACACCTTC. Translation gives CASSLGPGGYTF.

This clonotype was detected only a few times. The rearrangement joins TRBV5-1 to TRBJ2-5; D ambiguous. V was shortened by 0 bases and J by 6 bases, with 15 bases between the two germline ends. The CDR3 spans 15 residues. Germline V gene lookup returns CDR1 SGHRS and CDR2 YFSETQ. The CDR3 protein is CASSLVIDAPQTQYF. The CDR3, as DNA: TGCGCCAGCAGCTTGGTAATTGATGCGCCCCAGACCCAGTACTTC.

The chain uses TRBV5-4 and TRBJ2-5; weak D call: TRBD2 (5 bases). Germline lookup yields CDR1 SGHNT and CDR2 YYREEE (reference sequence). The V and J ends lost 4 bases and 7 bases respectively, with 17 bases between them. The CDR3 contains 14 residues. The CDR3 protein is CASSTTAAEGTQYF. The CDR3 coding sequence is TGTGCCAGCAGCACCACAGCGGCCGAGGGGACCCAGTACTTC.

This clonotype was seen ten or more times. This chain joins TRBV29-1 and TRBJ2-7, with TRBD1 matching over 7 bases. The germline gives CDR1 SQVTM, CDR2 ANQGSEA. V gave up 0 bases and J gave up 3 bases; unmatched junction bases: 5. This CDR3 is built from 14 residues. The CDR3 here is CSVEDPTGYYEQYF. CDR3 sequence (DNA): TGCAGCGTTGAAGATCCGACAGGGTACTACGAGCAGTACTTC.

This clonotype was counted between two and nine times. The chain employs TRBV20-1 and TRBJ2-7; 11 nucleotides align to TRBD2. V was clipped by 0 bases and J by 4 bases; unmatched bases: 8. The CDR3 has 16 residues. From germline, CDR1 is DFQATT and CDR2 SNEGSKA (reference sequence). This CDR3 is CSARDLTSGSWYEQYF. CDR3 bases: TGCAGTGCTAGAGACCTCACTAGCGGGAGTTGGTACGAGCAGTACTTC.

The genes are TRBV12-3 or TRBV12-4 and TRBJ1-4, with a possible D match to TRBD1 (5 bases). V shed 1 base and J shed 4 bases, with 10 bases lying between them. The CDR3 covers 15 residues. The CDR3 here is CASSLEGLGNEKLFF. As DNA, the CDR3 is TGTGCCAGCAGTTTAGAGGGACTCGGTAATGAAAAACTGTTTTTT.

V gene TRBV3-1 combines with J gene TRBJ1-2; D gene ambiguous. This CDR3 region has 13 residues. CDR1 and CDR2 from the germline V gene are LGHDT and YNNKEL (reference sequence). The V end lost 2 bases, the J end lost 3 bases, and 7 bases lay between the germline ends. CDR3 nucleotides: TGTGCCAGCAGCCAACATCAAGACTATGGCTACACCTTC. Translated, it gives CASSQHQDYGYTF.

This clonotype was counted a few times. The CDR3 bases are TGTGCCAGCAGCCAAGATCCGACAGGGGTTCAGCCCCAGCATTTT. Translating it yields CASSQDPTGVQPQHF. The V and J genes are TRBV4-2 and TRBJ1-5, with TRBD1 matching 8 bases. CDR3 size: 15 residues. Germline assignment: CDR1 LGHNA and CDR2 YNFKEQ. V lost 0 bases to trimming and J lost 6 bases; unmatched junction nucleotides: 4.

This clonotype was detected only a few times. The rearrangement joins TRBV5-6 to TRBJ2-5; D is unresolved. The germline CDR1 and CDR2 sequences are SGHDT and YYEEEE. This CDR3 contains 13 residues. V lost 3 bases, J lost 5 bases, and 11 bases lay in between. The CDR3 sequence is CASSWPRSETQYF. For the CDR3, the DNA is TGTGCCAGCAGCTGGCCGAGGTCGGAGACCCAGTACTTC.

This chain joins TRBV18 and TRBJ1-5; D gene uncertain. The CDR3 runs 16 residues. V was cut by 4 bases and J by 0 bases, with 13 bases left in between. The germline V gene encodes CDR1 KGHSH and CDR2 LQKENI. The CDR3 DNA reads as TGTGCCAGCTCACTAGACCGTGTTTATAGCAATCAGCCCCAGCATTTT. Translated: CASSLDRVYSNQPQHF.

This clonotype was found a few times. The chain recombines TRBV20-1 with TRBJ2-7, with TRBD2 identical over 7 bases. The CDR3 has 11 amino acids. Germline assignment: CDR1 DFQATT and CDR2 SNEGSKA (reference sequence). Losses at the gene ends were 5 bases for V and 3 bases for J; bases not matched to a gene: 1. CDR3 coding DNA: TGCAGTGCTGCGGGAGTCTACGAGCAGTACTTC. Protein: CSAAGVYEQYF.

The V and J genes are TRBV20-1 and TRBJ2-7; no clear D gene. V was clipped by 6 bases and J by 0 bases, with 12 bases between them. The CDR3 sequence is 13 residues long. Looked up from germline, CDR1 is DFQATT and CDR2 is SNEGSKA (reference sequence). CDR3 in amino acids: CSAPLTDSYEQYF. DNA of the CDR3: TGCAGTGCGCCCCTGACGGACTCCTACGAGCAGTACTTC.

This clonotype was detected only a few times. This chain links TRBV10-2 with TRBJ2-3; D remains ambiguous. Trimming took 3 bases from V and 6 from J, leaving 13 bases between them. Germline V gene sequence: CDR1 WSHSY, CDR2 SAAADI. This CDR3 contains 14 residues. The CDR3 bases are TGCGCCAGCAGTGACGGTGTAGTGAGTGATACGCAGTATTTT. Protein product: CASSDGVVSDTQYF.

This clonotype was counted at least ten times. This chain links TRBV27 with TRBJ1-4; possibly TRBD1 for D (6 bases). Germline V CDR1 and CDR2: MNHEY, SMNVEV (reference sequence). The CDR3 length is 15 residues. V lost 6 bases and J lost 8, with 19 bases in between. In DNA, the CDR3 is TGTGCCAGCAGCATGTCGAGGGGGGCGGGAGAAAAACTGTTTTTT. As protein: CASSMSRGAGEKLFF.

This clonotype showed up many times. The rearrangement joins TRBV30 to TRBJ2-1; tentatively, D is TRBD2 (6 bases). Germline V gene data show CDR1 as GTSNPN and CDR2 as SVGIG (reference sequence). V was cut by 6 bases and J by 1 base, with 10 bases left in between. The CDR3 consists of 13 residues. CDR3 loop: CACEGGSYNEQFF. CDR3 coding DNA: TGTGCCTGCGAAGGAGGGTCCTACAATGAGCAGTTCTTC.

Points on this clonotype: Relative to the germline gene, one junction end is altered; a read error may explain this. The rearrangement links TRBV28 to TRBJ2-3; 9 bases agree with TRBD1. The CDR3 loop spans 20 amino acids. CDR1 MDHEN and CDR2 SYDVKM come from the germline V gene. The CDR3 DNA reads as TGTGCCGGCAGTCCCAGGTTCCCGGTGGAACAGGGGGCCCGCACAGATACGCAGTATTTT. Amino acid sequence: CAGSPRFPVEQGARTDTQYF. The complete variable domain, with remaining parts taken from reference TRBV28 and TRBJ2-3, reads DVKVTQSSRYLVKRTGEKVFLECVQDMDHENMFWYRQDPGLGLRLIYFSYDVKMKEKGDIPEGYSVSREKKERFSLILESASTNQTSMYLCAGSPRFPVEQGARTDTQYFGPGTRLTVL.

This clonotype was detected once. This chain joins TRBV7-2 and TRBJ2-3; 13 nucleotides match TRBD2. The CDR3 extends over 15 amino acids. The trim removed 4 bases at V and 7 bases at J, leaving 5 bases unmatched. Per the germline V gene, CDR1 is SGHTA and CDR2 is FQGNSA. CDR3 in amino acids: CASSSPGLAGYTQYF. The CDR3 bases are TGTGCCAGCAGCTCTCCGGGACTAGCGGGATATACGCAGTATTTT.

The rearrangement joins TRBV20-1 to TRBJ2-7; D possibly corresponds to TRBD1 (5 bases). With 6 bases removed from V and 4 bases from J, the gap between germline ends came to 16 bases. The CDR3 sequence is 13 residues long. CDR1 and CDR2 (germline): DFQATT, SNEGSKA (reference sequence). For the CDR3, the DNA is TGCAGTGCCGCCAACGCACAGGAATACGAGCAGTACTTC. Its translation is CSAANAQEYEQYF.

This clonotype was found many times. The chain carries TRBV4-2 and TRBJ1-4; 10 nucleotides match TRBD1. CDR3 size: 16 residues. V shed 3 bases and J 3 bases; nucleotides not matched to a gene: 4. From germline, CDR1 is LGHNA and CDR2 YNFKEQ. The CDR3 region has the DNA TGTGCCAGCAGCCATTACGGACAGGGGGCTAATGAAAAACTGTTTTTT. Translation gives CASSHYGQGANEKLFF.

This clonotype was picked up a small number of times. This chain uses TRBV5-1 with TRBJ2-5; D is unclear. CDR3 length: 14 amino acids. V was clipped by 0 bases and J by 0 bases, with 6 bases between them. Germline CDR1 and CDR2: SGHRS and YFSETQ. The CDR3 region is CASSLALYQETQYF. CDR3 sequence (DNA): TGCGCCAGCAGCTTGGCTCTGTACCAAGAGACCCAGTACTTC.

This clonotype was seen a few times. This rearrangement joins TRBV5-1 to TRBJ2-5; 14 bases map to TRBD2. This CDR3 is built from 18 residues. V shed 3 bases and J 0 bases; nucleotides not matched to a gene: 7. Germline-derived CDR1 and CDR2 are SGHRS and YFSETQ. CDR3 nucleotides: TGCGCCAGCAGCTCGGGACTAGCGGGGGCACCGTACCAAGAGACCCAGTACTTC. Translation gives CASSSGLAGAPYQETQYF. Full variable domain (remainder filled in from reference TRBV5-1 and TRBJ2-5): KAGVTQTPRYLIKTRGQQVTLSCSPISGHRSVSWYQQTPGQGLQFLFEYFSETQRNKGNFPGRFSGRQFSNSRSEMNVSTLELGDSALYLCASSSGLAGAPYQETQYFGPGTRLLVL.

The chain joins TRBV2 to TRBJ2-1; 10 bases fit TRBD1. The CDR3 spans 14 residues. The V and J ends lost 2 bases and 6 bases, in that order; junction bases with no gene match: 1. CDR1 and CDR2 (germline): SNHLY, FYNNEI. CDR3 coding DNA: TGTGCCAGCAGTGAATGGACAGGGGGCAATGAGCAGTTCTTC. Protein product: CASSEWTGGNEQFF. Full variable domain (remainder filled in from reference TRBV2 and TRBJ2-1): EPEVTQTPSHQVTQMGQEVILRCVPISNHLYFYWYRQILGQKVEFLVSFYNNEISEKSEIFDDQFSVERPDGSNFTLKIRSTKLEDSAMYFCASSEWTGGNEQFFGPGTRLTVL.

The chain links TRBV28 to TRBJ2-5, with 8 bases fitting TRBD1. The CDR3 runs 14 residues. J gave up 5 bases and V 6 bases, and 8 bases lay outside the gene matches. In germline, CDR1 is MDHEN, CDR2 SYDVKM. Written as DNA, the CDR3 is TGTGCCAGCAGAACAGACAGGGGAGGCGAGACCCAGTACTTC. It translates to CASRTDRGGETQYF. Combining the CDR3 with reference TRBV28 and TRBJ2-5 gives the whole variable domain DVKVTQSSRYLVKRTGEKVFLECVQDMDHENMFWYRQDPGLGLRLIYFSYDVKMKEKGDIPEGYSVSREKKERFSLILESASTNQTSMYLCASRTDRGGETQYFGPGTRLLVL.

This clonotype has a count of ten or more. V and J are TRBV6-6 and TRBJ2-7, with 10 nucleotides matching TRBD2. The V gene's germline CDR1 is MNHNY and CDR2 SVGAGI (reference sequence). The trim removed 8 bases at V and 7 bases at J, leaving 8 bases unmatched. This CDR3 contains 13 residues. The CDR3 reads CASWSSGGYEQYF. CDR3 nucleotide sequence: TGTGCCAGCTGGTCTAGCGGGGGTTATGAGCAGTACTTC.

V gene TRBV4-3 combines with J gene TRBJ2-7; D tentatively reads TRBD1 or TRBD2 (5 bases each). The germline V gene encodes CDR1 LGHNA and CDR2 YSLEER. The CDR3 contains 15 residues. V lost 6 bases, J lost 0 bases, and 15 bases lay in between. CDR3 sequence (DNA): TGCGCCAGCAGTCTAATCCGGGGCGTCTCCTACGAGCAGTACTTC. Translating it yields CASSLIRGVSYEQYF.